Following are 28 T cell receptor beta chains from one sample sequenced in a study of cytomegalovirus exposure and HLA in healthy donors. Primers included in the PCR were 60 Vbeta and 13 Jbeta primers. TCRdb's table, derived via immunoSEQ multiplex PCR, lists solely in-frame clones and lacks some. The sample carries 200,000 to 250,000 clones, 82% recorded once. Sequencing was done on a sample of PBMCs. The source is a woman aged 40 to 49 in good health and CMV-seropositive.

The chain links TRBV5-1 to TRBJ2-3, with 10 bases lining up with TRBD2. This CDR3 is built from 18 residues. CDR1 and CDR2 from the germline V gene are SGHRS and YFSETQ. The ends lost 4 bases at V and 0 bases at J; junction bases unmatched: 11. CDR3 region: CASSRASGGPLSTDTQYF. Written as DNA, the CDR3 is TGCGCCAGCAGCCGAGCTAGCGGGGGTCCACTTAGCACAGATACGCAGTATTTT.

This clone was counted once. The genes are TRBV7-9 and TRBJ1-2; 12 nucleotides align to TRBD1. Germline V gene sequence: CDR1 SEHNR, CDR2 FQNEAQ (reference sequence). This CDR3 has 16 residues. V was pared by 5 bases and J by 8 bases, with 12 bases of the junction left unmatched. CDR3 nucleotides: TGTGCCAGCAGCCAGGGGGGACAGGGGGCGCTTCGGGGCTACACCTTC. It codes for CASSQGGQGALRGYTF.

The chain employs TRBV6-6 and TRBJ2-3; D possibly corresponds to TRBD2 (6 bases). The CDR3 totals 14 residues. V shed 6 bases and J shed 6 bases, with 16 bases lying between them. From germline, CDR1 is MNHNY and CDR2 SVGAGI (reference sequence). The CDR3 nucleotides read TGTGCCAGCAGGGTTAGCGGAGGGAGGGATACGCAGTATTTT. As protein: CASRVSGGRDTQYF.

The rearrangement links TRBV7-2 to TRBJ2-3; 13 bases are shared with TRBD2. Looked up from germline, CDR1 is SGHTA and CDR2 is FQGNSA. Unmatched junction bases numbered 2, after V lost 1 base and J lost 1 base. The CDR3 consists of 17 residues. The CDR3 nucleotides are TGTGCCAGCAGCTTAGTAGGGACTAGCGGGGGCACAGATACGCAGTATTTT. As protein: CASSLVGTSGGTDTQYF.

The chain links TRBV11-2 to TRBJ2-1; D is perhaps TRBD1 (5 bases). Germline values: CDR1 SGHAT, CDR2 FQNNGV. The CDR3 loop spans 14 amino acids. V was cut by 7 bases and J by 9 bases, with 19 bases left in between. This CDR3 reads CASTFGHFSSEQFF. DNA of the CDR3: TGTGCCAGCACCTTCGGACATTTCTCGAGTGAGCAGTTCTTC.

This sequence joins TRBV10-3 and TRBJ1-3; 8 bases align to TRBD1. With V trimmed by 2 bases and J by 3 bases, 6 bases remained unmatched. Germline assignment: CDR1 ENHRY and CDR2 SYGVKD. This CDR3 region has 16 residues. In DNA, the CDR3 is TGTGCCATCAGTGAGGTTCAGGGGGCTGATGGAAACACCATATATTTT. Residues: CAISEVQGADGNTIYF.

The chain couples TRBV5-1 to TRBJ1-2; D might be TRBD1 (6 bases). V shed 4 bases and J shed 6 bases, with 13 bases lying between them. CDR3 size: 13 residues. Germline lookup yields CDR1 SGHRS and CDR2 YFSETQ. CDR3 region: CASSLETGNGYTF. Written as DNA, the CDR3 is TGCGCCAGCAGCCTAGAAACAGGGAATGGCTACACCTTC.

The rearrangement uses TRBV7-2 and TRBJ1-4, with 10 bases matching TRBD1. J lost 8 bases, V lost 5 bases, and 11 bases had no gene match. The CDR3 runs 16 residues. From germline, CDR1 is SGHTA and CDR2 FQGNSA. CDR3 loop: CASSQEPGQGKEKLFF. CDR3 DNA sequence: TGTGCCAGCAGCCAAGAACCGGGACAGGGGAAAGAAAAACTGTTTTTT.

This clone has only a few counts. This CDR3 reads CASSQVPIGYTF. CDR3 coding DNA: TGTGCCAGCAGCCAGGTCCCAATCGGCTACACCTTC. The chain links TRBV7-3 to TRBJ1-2; D unresolved. This CDR3 is 12 amino acids long. V lost 5 bases and J 8 bases, leaving 12 bases between the germline ends. Germline CDR1 and CDR2: SGHTA and FQGTGA.

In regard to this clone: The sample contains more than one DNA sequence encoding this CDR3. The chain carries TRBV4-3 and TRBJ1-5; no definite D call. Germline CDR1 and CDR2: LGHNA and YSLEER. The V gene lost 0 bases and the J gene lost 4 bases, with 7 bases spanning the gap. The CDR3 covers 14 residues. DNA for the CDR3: TGCGCCAGCAGCCAAGACCGGGGTAATCAGCCCCAGCATTTT. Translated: CASSQDRGNQPQHF.

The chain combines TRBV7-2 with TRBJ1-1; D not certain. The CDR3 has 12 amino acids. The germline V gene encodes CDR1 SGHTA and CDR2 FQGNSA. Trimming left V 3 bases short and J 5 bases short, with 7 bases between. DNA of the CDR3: TGTGCCAGCAGCTTTTGGAGTACTGAAGCTTTCTTT. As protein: CASSFWSTEAFF.

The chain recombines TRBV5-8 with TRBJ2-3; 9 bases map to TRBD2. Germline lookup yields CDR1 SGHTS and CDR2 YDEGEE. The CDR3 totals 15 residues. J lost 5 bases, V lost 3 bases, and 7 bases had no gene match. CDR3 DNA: TGTGCCAGCAGCTATGGACTAGCGAGTGGAGATACGCAGTATTTT. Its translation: CASSYGLASGDTQYF.

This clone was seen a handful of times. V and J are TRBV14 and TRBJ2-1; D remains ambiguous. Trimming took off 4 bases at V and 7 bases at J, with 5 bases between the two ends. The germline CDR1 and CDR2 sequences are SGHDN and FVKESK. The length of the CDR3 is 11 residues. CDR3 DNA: TGTGCCAGCAGCCCGTTAAATGAGCAGTTCTTC. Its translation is CASSPLNEQFF. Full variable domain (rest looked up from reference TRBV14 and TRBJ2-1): EAGVTQFPSHSVIEKGQTVTLRCDPISGHDNLYWYRRVMGKEIKFLLHFVKESKQDESGMPNNRFLAERTGGTYSTLKVQPAELEDSGVYFCASSPLNEQFFGPGTRLTVL.

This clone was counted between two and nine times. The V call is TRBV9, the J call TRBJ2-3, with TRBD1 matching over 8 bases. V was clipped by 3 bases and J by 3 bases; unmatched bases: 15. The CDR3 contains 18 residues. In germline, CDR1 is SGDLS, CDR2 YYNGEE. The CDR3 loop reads CASSGRAQGAYSTDTQYF. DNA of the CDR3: TGTGCCAGCAGCGGAAGGGCCCAGGGGGCTTACTCTACAGATACGCAGTATTTT.

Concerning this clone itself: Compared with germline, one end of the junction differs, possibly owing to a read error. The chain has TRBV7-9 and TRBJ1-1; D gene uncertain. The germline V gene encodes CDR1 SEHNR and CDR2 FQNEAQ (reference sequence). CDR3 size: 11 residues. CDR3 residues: CSSSLVGSAFF. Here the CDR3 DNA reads TGTTCCAGCAGCTTGGTCGGTAGTGCTTTCTTT.

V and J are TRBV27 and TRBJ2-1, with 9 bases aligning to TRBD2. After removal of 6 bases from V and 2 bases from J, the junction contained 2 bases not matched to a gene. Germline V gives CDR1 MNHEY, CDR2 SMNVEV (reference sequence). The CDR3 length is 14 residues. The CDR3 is CASRGTSTYNEQFF. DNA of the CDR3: TGTGCCAGCAGGGGGACTAGCACCTACAATGAGCAGTTCTTC.

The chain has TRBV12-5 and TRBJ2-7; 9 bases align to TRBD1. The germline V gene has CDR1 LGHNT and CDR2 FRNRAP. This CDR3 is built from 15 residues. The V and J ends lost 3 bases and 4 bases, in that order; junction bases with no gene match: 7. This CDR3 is CASGLVTGGGYEQYF. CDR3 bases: TGTGCTAGTGGTTTAGTTACAGGGGGCGGGTACGAGCAGTACTTC. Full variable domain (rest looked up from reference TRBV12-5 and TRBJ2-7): DARVTQTPRHKVTEMGQEVTMRCQPILGHNTVFWYRQTMMQGLELLAYFRNRAPLDDSGMPKDRFSAEMPDATLATLKIQPSEPRDSAVYFCASGLVTGGGYEQYFGPGTRLTVT.

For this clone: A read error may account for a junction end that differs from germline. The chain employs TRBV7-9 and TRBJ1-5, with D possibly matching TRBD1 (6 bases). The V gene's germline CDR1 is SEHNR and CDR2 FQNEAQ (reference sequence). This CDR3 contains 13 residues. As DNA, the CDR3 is TGTTCCAGCAGCCGGACAGTCAATCAGCCCCAGCATTTT. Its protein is CSSSRTVNQPQHF. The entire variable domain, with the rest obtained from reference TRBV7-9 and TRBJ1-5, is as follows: DTGVSQNPRHKITKRGQNVTFRCDPISEHNRLYWYRQTLGQGPEFLTYFQNEAQLEKSRLLSDRFSAERPKGSFSTLEIQRTEQGDSAMYLCSSSRTVNQPQHFGDGTRLSIL.

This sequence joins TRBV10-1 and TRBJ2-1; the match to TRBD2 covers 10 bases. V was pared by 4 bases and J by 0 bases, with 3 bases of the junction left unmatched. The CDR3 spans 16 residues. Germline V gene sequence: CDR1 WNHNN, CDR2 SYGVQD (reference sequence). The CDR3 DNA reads TGCGCCAGCAGTGGGCCTAGCGGGAGCTCCTACAATGAGCAGTTCTTC. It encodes CASSGPSGSSYNEQFF.

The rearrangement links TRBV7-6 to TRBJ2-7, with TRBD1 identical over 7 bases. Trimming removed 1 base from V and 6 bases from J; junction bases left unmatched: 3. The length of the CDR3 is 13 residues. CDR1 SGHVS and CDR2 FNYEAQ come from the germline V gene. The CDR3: CASSLDRGSEQYF. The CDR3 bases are TGTGCCAGCAGCTTAGACAGGGGATCCGAGCAGTACTTC.

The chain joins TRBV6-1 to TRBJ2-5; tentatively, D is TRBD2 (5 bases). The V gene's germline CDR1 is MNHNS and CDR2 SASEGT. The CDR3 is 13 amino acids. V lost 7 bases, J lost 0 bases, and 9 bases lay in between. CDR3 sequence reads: CASTPGYQETQYF. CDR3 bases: TGTGCCAGCACCCCGGGATACCAAGAGACCCAGTACTTC.

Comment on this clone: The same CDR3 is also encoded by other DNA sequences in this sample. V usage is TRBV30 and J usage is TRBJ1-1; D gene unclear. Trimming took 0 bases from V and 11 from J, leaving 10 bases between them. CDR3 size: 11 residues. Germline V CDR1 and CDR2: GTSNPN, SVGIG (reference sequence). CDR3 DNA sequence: TGTGCCTGGAGTGTAGGAGGTGAGGCTTTCTTT. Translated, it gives CAWSVGGEAFF. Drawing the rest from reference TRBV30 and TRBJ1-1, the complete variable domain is SQTIHQWPATLVQPVGSPLSLECTVEGTSNPNLYWYRQAAGRGLQLLFYSVGIGQISSEVPQNLSASRPQDRQFILSSKKLLLSDSGFYLCAWSVGGEAFFGQGTRLTVV.

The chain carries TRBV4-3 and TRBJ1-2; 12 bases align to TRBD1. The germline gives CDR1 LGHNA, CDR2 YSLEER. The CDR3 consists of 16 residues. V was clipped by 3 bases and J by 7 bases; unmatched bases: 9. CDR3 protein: CASSQAGTGGYRGYTF. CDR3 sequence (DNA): TGCGCCAGCAGCCAGGCCGGGACAGGGGGCTATCGTGGCTACACCTTC.

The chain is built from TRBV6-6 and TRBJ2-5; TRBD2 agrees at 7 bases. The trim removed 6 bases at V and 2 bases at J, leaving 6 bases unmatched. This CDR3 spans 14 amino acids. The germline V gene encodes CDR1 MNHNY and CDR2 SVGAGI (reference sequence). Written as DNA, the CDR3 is TGTGCCAGCAGCCCAGGACTAGTGCAAGAGACCCAGTACTTC. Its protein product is CASSPGLVQETQYF.

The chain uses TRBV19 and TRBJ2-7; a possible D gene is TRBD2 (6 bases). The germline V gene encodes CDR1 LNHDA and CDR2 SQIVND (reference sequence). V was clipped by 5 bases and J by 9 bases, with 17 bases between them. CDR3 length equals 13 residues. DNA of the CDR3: TGTGCCAGTAGTTTCTCCGGGACTGCGGGGCAGTACTTC. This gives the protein CASSFSGTAGQYF. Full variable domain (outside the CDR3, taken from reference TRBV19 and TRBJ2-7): DGGITQSPKYLFRKEGQNVTLSCEQNLNHDAMYWYRQDPGQGLRLIYYSQIVNDFQKGDIAEGYSVSREKKESFPLTVTSAQKNPTAFYLCASSFSGTAGQYFGPGTRLTVT.

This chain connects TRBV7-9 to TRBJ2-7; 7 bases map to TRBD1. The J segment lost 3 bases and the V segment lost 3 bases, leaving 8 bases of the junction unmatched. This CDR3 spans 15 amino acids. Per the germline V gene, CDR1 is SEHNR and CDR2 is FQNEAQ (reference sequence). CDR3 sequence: CASSLDGQVSYEQYF. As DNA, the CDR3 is TGTGCCAGCAGCTTGGATGGACAGGTTAGCTACGAGCAGTACTTC.

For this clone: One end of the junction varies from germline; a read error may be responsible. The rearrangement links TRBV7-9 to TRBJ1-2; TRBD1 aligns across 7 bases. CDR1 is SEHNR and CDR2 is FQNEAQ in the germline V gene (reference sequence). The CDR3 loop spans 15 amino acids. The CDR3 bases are TGTTCCAGCAGCTTAGCGGGGACAGCTAACTATGGCTACACCTTC. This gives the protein CSSSLAGTANYGYTF. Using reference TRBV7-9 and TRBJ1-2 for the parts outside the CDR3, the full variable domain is DTGVSQNPRHKITKRGQNVTFRCDPISEHNRLYWYRQTLGQGPEFLTYFQNEAQLEKSRLLSDRFSAERPKGSFSTLEIQRTEQGDSAMYLCSSSLAGTANYGYTFGSGTRLTVV.

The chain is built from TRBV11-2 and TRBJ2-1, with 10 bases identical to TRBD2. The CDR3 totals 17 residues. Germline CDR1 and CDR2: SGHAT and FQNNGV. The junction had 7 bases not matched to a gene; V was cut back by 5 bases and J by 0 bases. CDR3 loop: CASSPSQRGGSYNEQFF. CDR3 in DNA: TGTGCCAGCAGCCCGTCGCAGCGGGGGGGCTCCTACAATGAGCAGTTCTTC.